The 14 T cell receptor beta chains below come from one sample, sequenced in a study of OX40 agonist ivuxolimab in advanced cancers. Sequencing was performed with immunoSEQ multiplex PCR; in TCRdb, only in-frame clones are kept and a portion is missing. The table lists around 49,000 clones, about 80% of them singletons, with approximately 7.9% in the top ten. Sequenced material: CD4+ or CD8+ T cells sorted from blood, taken in a trial of the OX40 agonist ivuxolimab. The receptors originated from an adult with an advanced solid tumor such as melanoma, head and neck, liver or kidney cancer.

The rearrangement joins TRBV27 to TRBJ2-5; D perhaps matches TRBD1 (7 bases). The CDR3 extends over 13 amino acids. Germline assignment: CDR1 MNHEY and CDR2 SMNVEV (reference sequence). Between the trimmed V and J ends, which lost 6 bases and 5 bases, there was a span of 13 bases. CDR3 nucleotides: TGTGCCAGCAGACCGACAGGGAGGGAGACCCAGTACTTC. It yields the protein CASRPTGRETQYF.

The V and J genes are TRBV7-2 and TRBJ1-2; TRBD1 might be the D (6 bases). V dropped 1 base and J dropped 7 bases, with 13 bases sitting between them. The CDR3 has 14 amino acids. Germline CDR1 SGHTA, CDR2 FQGNSA. CDR3 coding DNA: TGTGCCAGCAGCTTAGACAGGGATCTAGGTGGCTACACCTTC. Translating gives CASSLDRDLGGYTF.

In DNA, the CDR3 is TGTGCCAGCAGGATTGAGACTAGCGGCTCCTACGAGCAGTACTTC. This translates into CASRIETSGSYEQYF. The V and J genes are TRBV2 and TRBJ2-7, with 9 bases aligning to TRBD2. V lost 6 bases and J lost 0; bases outside the gene matches: 6. The germline V gene encodes CDR1 SNHLY and CDR2 FYNNEI. The CDR3 has 15 amino acids.

This chain joins TRBV9 and TRBJ2-1; possibly TRBD2 for D (6 bases). V was shortened by 0 bases and J by 7 bases, with 17 bases between the two germline ends. The CDR3 contains 16 residues. Germline V gene data show CDR1 as SGDLS and CDR2 as YYNGEE. The CDR3 DNA reads TGTGCCAGCAGCGTAGCGTCTACTAGCAGGAGGAATGAGCAGTTCTTC. Translation gives CASSVASTSRRNEQFF. Using reference TRBV9 and TRBJ2-1 for the parts outside the CDR3, the full variable domain is DSGVTQTPKHLITATGQRVTLRCSPRSGDLSVYWYQQSLDQGLQFLIQYYNGEERAKGNILERFSAQQFPDLHSELNLSSLELGDSALYFCASSVASTSRRNEQFFGPGTRLTVL.

V gene TRBV6-5 combines with J gene TRBJ2-2, with TRBD1 matching over 8 bases. The CDR3 runs 15 residues. CDR1 and CDR2 (germline): MNHEY, SVGAGI. The V segment lost 3 bases and the J segment 5 bases; nucleotides outside the gene matches: 5. The CDR3 DNA is TGTGCCAGCAGTTATCGGACAGGGATAACCGGGGAGCTGTTTTTT. Residues: CASSYRTGITGELFF.

V gene TRBV7-9 combines with J gene TRBJ1-5, with D hard to call. V was cut by 6 bases and J by 11 bases, with 20 bases left in between. The CDR3 loop spans 14 amino acids. Germline V CDR1 and CDR2: SEHNR, FQNEAQ (reference sequence). The CDR3 loop is CASRPGTLEEAQHF. The CDR3 DNA follows: TGTGCCAGCAGACCGGGAACACTCGAGGAGGCCCAGCATTTT.

The V and J genes are TRBV30 and TRBJ2-1, with D possibly matching TRBD2 (6 bases). The V end was cut by 2 bases, the J end by 7 bases, with 15 bases between. This CDR3 is 14 amino acids long. The germline V gene encodes CDR1 GTSNPN and CDR2 SVGIG (reference sequence). CDR3 DNA: TGTGCCTGGAGTCCCCTCCGGGCGGGAAATGAGCAGTTCTTC. As protein: CAWSPLRAGNEQFF.

The chain recombines TRBV27 with TRBJ2-7; D not resolved. Trimming took 6 bases from V and 2 from J, leaving 14 bases between them. The germline gives CDR1 MNHEY, CDR2 SMNVEV (reference sequence). The CDR3 sequence is 14 residues long. This CDR3 is CASRSNGPPYEQYF. CDR3 nucleotides: TGTGCCAGCAGATCGAACGGGCCGCCCTACGAGCAGTACTTC.

This chain uses TRBV6-5 with TRBJ2-3; 7 nucleotides match TRBD1. V shed 5 bases, J shed 2 bases, and the junction held 7 bases outside the gene matches. CDR1 is MNHEY and CDR2 is SVGAGI in the germline V gene. The CDR3 is 15 amino acids. CDR3 coding DNA: TGTGCCAGCAGTAGGGACAGTATCTTCACAGATACGCAGTATTTT. This sequence encodes CASSRDSIFTDTQYF.

V gene TRBV5-4 combines with J gene TRBJ1-2, with TRBD1 matching 7 bases. V was pared by 4 bases and J by 6 bases, with 6 bases of the junction left unmatched. Germline V gene data show CDR1 as SGHNT and CDR2 as YYREEE (reference sequence). CDR3 length equals 13 residues. CDR3 sequence reads: CASSLNRGHGYTF. CDR3 bases: TGTGCCAGCAGCCTGAACAGGGGTCATGGCTACACCTTC.

The V gene is TRBV18, the J gene TRBJ2-7; 11 nucleotides align to TRBD2. Per the germline V gene, CDR1 is KGHSH and CDR2 is LQKENI. The CDR3 sequence is 16 residues long. The V and J ends lost 0 bases and 6 bases, in that order; junction bases with no gene match: 7. The CDR3 DNA sequence: TGTGCCAGCTCACCACCGTTACTAGCGGGAGTAGGCGAGCAGTACTTC. Encoded protein: CASSPPLLAGVGEQYF. Looking up the rest from reference TRBV18 and TRBJ2-7 gives the full variable domain: NAGVMQNPRHLVRRRGQEARLRCSPMKGHSHVYWYRQLPEEGLKFMVYLQKENIIDESGMPKERFSAEFPKEGPSILRIQQVVRGDSAAYFCASSPPLLAGVGEQYFGPGTRLTVT.

This clone was seen a handful of times. The chain employs TRBV20-1 and TRBJ2-1; D ambiguous. Looked up from germline, CDR1 is DFQATT and CDR2 is SNEGSKA (reference sequence). There are 11 residues in the CDR3. V shed 5 bases and J shed 4 bases, with 6 bases lying between them. CDR3 sequence reads: CSAPWYNEQFF. The CDR3 DNA reads as TGCAGTGCTCCTTGGTACAATGAGCAGTTCTTC.

The J gene is TRBJ2-7, the V gene TRBV5-1; possibly TRBD1 for D (5 bases). V was pared by 0 bases and J by 3 bases, with 16 bases between. The CDR3 extends over 16 amino acids. Germline V gives CDR1 SGHRS, CDR2 YFSETQ. CDR3 bases: TGCGCCAGCAGCTTGGAGGGGTGGACCCCCATCTACGAGCAGTACTTC. This codes for CASSLEGWTPIYEQYF.

The V gene is TRBV19, the J gene TRBJ2-7, with TRBD1 identical over 9 bases. The V segment lost 5 bases and the J segment 4 bases; nucleotides outside the gene matches: 9. CDR3 length: 15 residues. From germline, CDR1 is LNHDA and CDR2 SQIVND (reference sequence). The CDR3 protein is CASSGGTGLGYEQYF. The CDR3 DNA sequence: TGTGCCAGTAGTGGCGGGACAGGGCTGGGGTACGAGCAGTACTTC.